One and the same sample provided the 7 T cell receptor beta chains below, sequenced in a study of T cell repertoires in cytomegalovirus infection. TCRdb itself ran the reads through MiXCR, one entry per CDR3 protein. The repertoire holds about 830,000 distinct CDR3 sequences, with 30% to 35% as singletons. No antigen has been identified for these receptors. Sequenced material: cultured CD8+ T cells from PBMCs, taken from culture after CMV antigen stimulation. These receptor sequences come from a human donor in good health (CMV status not recorded). Some clones in this sample may be carry-over from other donors' samples.

This clonotype was counted only a few times. The chain couples TRBV10-3 to TRBJ2-2; 11 bases are a match to TRBD2. The CDR3 is 17 residues long. J was trimmed by 5 bases and V by 6 bases; bases with no gene match: 11. CDR1 ENHRY and CDR2 SYGVKD come from the germline V gene. This CDR3 is CAISQVAGGPDTGELFF. The CDR3 DNA sequence: TGTGCCATCAGCCAAGTAGCGGGGGGGCCGGATACCGGGGAGCTGTTTTTT.

The chain is built from TRBV20-1 and TRBJ1-6; D possibly corresponds to TRBD1 (5 bases). There are 17 residues in the CDR3. V was pared by 2 bases and J by 7 bases, with 21 bases between. Germline values: CDR1 DFQATT, CDR2 SNEGSKA (reference sequence). The chain's CDR3 is CSARRLGDSLANSPLHF. The DNA of the CDR3 is TGCAGTGCTAGAAGGTTAGGGGACTCCTTAGCGAATTCACCCCTCCACTTT.

The CDR3 protein is CASSSTSGGLRGVDTQYF. DNA of the CDR3: TGTGCCAGCAGCTCGACTAGCGGGGGCCTCCGGGGGGTAGATACGCAGTATTTT. This sequence joins TRBV7-6 and TRBJ2-3; TRBD2 agrees at 12 bases. CDR3 length equals 18 residues. Trimming removed 4 bases from V and 5 bases from J; junction bases left unmatched: 13. CDR1 and CDR2 (germline): SGHVS, FNYEAQ.

This clonotype showed up just a few times. The rearrangement uses TRBV7-6 and TRBJ2-7; 14 bases are a match to TRBD2. V was clipped by 6 bases and J by 9 bases; unmatched bases: 4. The V gene's germline CDR1 is SGHVS and CDR2 FNYEAQ. The CDR3 extends over 13 amino acids. The CDR3 DNA follows: TGTGCCAGCAGTTGGACTAGCGGGGGGTTGCAGTACGTC. Its translation is CASSWTSGGLQYV.

The chain recombines TRBV2 with TRBJ2-1; 12 bases fit TRBD2. CDR3 length: 16 amino acids. The J segment lost 5 bases and the V segment lost 6 bases, leaving 8 bases of the junction unmatched. The V gene's germline CDR1 is SNHLY and CDR2 FYNNEI. CDR3 sequence reads: CASRDPGLAGNNEQFF. The CDR3 DNA sequence: TGTGCCAGCAGAGACCCGGGACTAGCGGGTAACAATGAGCAGTTCTTC.

This clonotype was seen only a few times. This chain links TRBV28 with TRBJ2-3; D perhaps matches TRBD1 (6 bases). The CDR3 is 15 amino acids. Trimming stripped 3 bases from V and 0 bases from J, with 10 bases between. Germline CDR1 is MDHEN and CDR2 is SYDVKM. The CDR3 nucleotides are TGTGCCAGCAGTTTGGACAGTCTTAGCACAGATACGCAGTATTTT. Protein product: CASSLDSLSTDTQYF.

This clonotype has a handful of counts. At one end the junction does not follow the germline gene, possibly because of a read error. The V gene is TRBV6-1, the J gene TRBJ2-1, with D possibly being TRBD1 (6 bases). The germline V gene encodes CDR1 MNHNS and CDR2 SASEGT. CDR3 length: 12 amino acids. CDR3 sequence (DNA): TGTGCCAGCAGTGAACGAGGGCAGGGGCCCATCTTC. Translated: CASSERGQGPIF.